These T cell receptor beta chains were read from a single sample in a study of early T cells in non-severe SARS-CoV-2 infection. TCRdb re-analysed the 5' RACE reads in MiXCR, keeping a single row per CDR3 protein. The profile shows 75,000 to 90,000 distinct CDR3 sequences, 14% to 15% of them singletons. Sequences were obtained from whole blood. The source of these receptors is an adult who was a healthcare worker with PCR-confirmed SARS-CoV-2 infection or an uninfected control (not recorded which). Each CDR3 is given with its conserved first and last residue. D genes are given only for firm matches. For some rows the clone size is stated as once, few or many, or as a class when expanded; others skip it.

few | TRBJ1-4 | TRBD1 | TRBV5-1 | CASSFRGQANEKLFF | TGCGCCAGCAGCTTTAGGGGACAGGCTAATGAAAAACTGTTTTTT
few | TRBJ2-5 | NA | TRBV5-5 | CASRVGRQETQYF | TGTGCCAGCAGGGTGGGACGGCAAGAGACCCAGTACTTC
many | TRBJ2-7 | NA | TRBV10-2 | CASSRWRESYEQYF | TGCGCCAGCTCCCGGTGGAGGGAATCCTACGAGCAGTACTTC
NA | TRBJ2-7 | NA | TRBV7-9 | CAVQTRNEQYF | TGTGCCGTCCAGACAAGGAACGAGCAGTACTTC
few | TRBJ2-1 | TRBD2 | TRBV6-2/TRBV6-3 | CASYGTTNNEQFF | TGTGCCAGCTATGGGACTACCAACAATGAGCAGTTCTTC
many | TRBJ1-5 | NA | TRBV5-6 | CASSHVGGADQPQHF | TGTGCCAGCAGCCACGTTGGGGGCGCAGATCAGCCCCAGCATTTT
NA | TRBJ2-1 | TRBD1 | TRBV9 | CASSPSKGAPYNEQFF | TGTGCCAGCAGCCCCAGCAAGGGGGCCCCCTACAATGAGCAGTTCTTC
few | TRBJ2-1 | TRBD2 | TRBV29-1 | CSVGPPSGRDEQFF | TGCAGCGTTGGACCTCCTAGCGGGAGGGATGAGCAGTTCTTC
NA | TRBJ2-3 | TRBD2 | TRBV7-2 | CASSTGLAGTDTQYF | TGTGCCAGCAGCACAGGACTAGCGGGCACAGATACGCAGTATTTT
many | TRBJ1-2 | NA | TRBV28 | CASSFSKGSLYTF | TGTGCCAGCAGTTTCTCCAAAGGCTCGCTCTACACCTTC
NA | TRBJ2-1 | NA | TRBV12-3/TRBV12-4 | CASTYGISYNEQFF | TGTGCCAGCACCTATGGCATCTCCTACAATGAGCAGTTCTTC
many | TRBJ2-7 | TRBD1 | TRBV11-2 | CASSLVTPGQGHEQYF | TGTGCCAGCAGCTTAGTCACACCGGGACAGGGCCACGAGCAGTACTTC
many | TRBJ2-1 | NA | TRBV20-1 | CSARDEGRQFF | TGCAGTGCTAGAGATGAGGGCCGCCAGTTCTTC
many | TRBJ2-1 | TRBD2 | TRBV12-3/TRBV12-4 | CASSLGLAGGGNEQFF | TGTGCCAGCAGTTTGGGCCTAGCGGGAGGTGGCAATGAGCAGTTCTTC
NA | TRBJ2-7 | NA | TRBV4-3 | CASSQDLQGPGYEQYF | TGCGCCAGCAGCCAAGACCTACAGGGCCCTGGGTACGAGCAGTACTTC
NA | TRBJ2-1 | TRBD2 | TRBV20-1 | CRARETAGGPRNEQFF | TGCAGAGCTAGAGAAACTGCGGGAGGGCCCAGAAATGAGCAGTTCTTC
NA | TRBJ1-1 | NA | TRBV3-1 | CASSHLSENTEAFF | TGTGCCAGCAGCCATTTAAGTGAGAACACTGAAGCTTTCTTT
many | TRBJ2-3 | TRBD2 | TRBV14 | CASSQDQTSEGWDTQYF | TGTGCCAGCAGCCAAGACCAGACTAGCGAGGGTTGGGATACGCAGTATTTT
NA | TRBJ2-1 | NA | TRBV28 | CASRVAYEQFF | TGTGCCAGCAGAGTAGCGTATGAGCAGTTCTTC
many | TRBJ2-7 | TRBD1 | TRBV7-9 | CASRGTGAYEQYF | TGTGCCAGCAGGGGGACAGGGGCCTACGAGCAGTACTTC
few | TRBJ1-6 | TRBD1 | TRBV7-9 | CASSYGQGNSPLHF | TGTGCCAGCAGCTACGGACAGGGGAATTCACCCCTCCACTTT
few | TRBJ2-1 | NA | TRBV20-1 | CSASFQGRSRFF | TGCAGTGCTAGCTTCCAGGGCAGAAGTAGGTTCTTC
few | TRBJ2-7 | NA | TRBV6-1 | CASSTKIRLGAAIPYEQYF | TGTGCCAGCAGTACAAAAATACGGTTAGGGGCGGCCATCCCCTACGAGCAGTACTTC
NA | TRBJ2-1 | NA | TRBV20-1 | CSAMRRGRGNEQFF | TGCAGTGCTATGCGCAGGGGACGAGGGAATGAGCAGTTCTTC
many | TRBJ2-2 | TRBD2 | TRBV28 | CASSRTSENTGELFF | TGTGCCAGCAGCCGTACTAGCGAGAACACCGGGGAGCTGTTTTTT
NA | TRBJ2-7 | NA | TRBV28 | CASLTQGGEQYF | TGTGCCAGCCTAACCCAGGGGGGCGAGCAGTACTTC
NA | TRBJ2-7 | NA | TRBV20-1 | CSARDTRGVDSEQYF | TGCAGTGCTAGAGATACCCGAGGGGTCGACTCCGAGCAGTACTTC
few | TRBJ1-2 | NA | TRBV6-5 | CASSRQANYGYTF | TGTGCCAGCAGTAGACAGGCTAACTATGGCTACACCTTC
NA | TRBJ2-3 | TRBD2 | TRBV20-1 | CSAHKLAGGQVYTQYF | TGCAGTGCTCATAAACTAGCGGGAGGGCAGGTGTATACGCAGTATTTT